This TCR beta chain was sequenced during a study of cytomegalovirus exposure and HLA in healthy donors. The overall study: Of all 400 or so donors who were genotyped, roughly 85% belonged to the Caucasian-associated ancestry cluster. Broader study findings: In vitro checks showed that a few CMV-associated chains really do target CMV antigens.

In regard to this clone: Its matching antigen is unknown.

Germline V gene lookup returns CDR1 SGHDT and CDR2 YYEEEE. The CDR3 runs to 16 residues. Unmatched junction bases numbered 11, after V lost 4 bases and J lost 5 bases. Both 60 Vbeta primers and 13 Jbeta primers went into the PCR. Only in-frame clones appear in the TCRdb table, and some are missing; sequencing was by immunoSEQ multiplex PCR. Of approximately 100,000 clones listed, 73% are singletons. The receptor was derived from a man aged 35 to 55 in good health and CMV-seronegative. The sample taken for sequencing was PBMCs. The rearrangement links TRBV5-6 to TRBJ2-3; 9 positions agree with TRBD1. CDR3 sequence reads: CASSAIGQGRGDTQYF. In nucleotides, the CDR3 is TGTGCCAGCAGCGCAATCGGACAGGGGAGGGGAGATACGCAGTATTTT.